This T cell receptor (beta chain) is drawn from a study of blood T cell repertoires in COVID-19. The CDR3 contains 16 residues. The J segment lost 6 bases and the V segment lost 0 bases, leaving 8 bases of the junction unmatched. Germline CDR1 and CDR2: LGHNA and YNFKEQ. TCRdb's table, derived via immunoSEQ multiplex PCR, lists solely in-frame clones and lacks some. Among some 200,000 clones listed, more than 80% were seen once. This chain connects TRBV4-2 to TRBJ2-1, with 7 bases that match TRBD2. The sequence derives from a woman aged 80 or over with COVID-19, enrolled during active disease. The specimen was peripheral blood. CDR3 region: CASSQDWDLAVNEQFF. CDR3 DNA sequence: TGTGCCAGCAGCCAAGATTGGGACCTAGCGGTCAATGAGCAGTTCTTC.